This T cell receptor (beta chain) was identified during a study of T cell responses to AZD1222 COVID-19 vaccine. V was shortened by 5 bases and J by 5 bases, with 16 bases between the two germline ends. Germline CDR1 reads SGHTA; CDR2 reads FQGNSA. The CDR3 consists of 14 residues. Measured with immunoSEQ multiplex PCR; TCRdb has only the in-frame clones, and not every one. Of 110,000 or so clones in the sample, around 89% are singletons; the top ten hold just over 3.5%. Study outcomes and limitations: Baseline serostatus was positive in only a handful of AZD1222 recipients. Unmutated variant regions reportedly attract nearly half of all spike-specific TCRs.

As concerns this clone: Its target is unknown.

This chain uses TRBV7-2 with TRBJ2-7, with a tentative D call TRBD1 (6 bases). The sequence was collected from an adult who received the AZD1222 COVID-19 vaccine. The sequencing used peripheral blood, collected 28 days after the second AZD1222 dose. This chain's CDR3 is CASSRSQGSDEQYF. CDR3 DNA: TGTGCCAGCAGCCGTTCACAGGGTTCGGACGAGCAGTACTTC.